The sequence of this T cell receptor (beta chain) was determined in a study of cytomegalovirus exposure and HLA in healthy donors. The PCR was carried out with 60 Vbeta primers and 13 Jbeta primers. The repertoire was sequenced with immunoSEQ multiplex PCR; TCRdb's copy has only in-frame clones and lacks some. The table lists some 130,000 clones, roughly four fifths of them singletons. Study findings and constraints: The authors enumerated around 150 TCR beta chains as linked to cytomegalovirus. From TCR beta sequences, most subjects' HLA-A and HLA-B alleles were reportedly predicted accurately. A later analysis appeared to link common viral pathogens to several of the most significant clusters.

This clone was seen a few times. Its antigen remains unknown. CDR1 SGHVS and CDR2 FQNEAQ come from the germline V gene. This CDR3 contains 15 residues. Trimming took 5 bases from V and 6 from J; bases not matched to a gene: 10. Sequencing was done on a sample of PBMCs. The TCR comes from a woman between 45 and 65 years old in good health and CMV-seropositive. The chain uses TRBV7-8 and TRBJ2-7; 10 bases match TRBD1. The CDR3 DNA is TGTGCCAGCAGCACCCCCGGGACAGGGGAGGTCGAGCAGTACTTC. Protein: CASSTPGTGEVEQYF.